These 22 T cell receptor beta chains share one sample of origin, sequenced in a study of cytomegalovirus exposure and HLA in healthy donors. Generated by immunoSEQ multiplex PCR, the TCRdb table keeps only in-frame clones and is missing some. The data show over 85,000 clones, 85% to 95% seen once. The sequenced sample consisted of PBMCs. The receptor source for this set is a woman aged 25-40 years in good health and CMV-seropositive.

The chain combines TRBV4-3 with TRBJ2-7, with a possible D match to TRBD1 (5 bases). V lost 0 bases and J lost 4, with 16 bases in between. Germline lookup yields CDR1 LGHNA and CDR2 YSLEER. This CDR3 has 16 residues. The CDR3 DNA sequence: TGCGCCAGCAGCCAAGACCGACAGACAAGAAAATACGAGCAGTACTTC. Translated, it gives CASSQDRQTRKYEQYF.

The rearrangement uses TRBV18 and TRBJ2-3, with no clear D. Germline V lookup: CDR1 KGHSH, CDR2 LQKENI. V lost 6 bases and J lost 1, with 11 bases in between. The CDR3 has 14 amino acids. CDR3 in amino acids: CASSPAPGTDTQYF. DNA for the CDR3: TGTGCCAGCTCCCCTGCCCCGGGCACAGATACGCAGTATTTT.

V gene TRBV6-5 combines with J gene TRBJ1-2; the D is unclear. The CDR3 is made up of 14 amino acids. Per the germline V gene, CDR1 is MNHEY and CDR2 is SVGAGI. V shed 7 bases and J shed 7 bases, with 19 bases lying between them. The chain's CDR3 is CASTREGFGSGYTF. DNA for the CDR3: TGTGCCAGCACCCGTGAGGGATTCGGGAGTGGCTACACCTTC.

V gene TRBV7-2 combines with J gene TRBJ2-5; 8 positions agree with TRBD1. Germline V gene sequence: CDR1 SGHTA, CDR2 FQGNSA. The CDR3 has 16 residues. V trimming: 5 bases; J trimming: 2 bases; junction bases outside the gene matches: 10. This CDR3 reads CASSLRTGPIQETQYF. The CDR3 nucleotides read TGTGCCAGCAGCCTTCGGACAGGGCCGATACAAGAGACCCAGTACTTC. The entire variable domain, with the rest obtained from reference TRBV7-2 and TRBJ2-5, is as follows: GAGVSQSPSNKVTEKGKDVELRCDPISGHTALYWYRQSLGQGLEFLIYFQGNSAPDKSGLPSDRFSAERTGGSVSTLTIQRTQQEDSAVYLCASSLRTGPIQETQYFGPGTRLLVL.

V usage is TRBV10-3 and J usage is TRBJ2-5; 10 nucleotides align to TRBD1. The CDR3 has 17 amino acids. After removal of 3 bases from V and 2 bases from J, the junction contained 9 bases not matched to a gene. Germline V lookup: CDR1 ENHRY, CDR2 SYGVKD. CDR3 sequence (DNA): TGTGCCATCAGTGACTCGACAGGGGGCGGAGGGCAAGAGACCCAGTACTTC. Translating it yields CAISDSTGGGGQETQYF.

The chain has TRBV28 and TRBJ2-4; D might be TRBD2 (6 bases). Germline CDR1 reads MDHEN; CDR2 reads SYDVKM. CDR3 length: 14 amino acids. V lost 5 bases and J 15 bases, leaving 23 bases between the germline ends. The CDR3 sequence is CASSSGDLGTQRYF. CDR3 in DNA: TGTGCCAGCAGTAGTGGGGACTTAGGGACGCAAAGGTACTTC.

V is TRBV7-2 and J is TRBJ2-3; 9 bases map to TRBD2. The ends lost 4 bases at V and 3 bases at J; junction bases unmatched: 8. Germline-derived CDR1 and CDR2 are SGHTA and FQGNSA. The CDR3 runs to 16 residues. CDR3 nucleotides: TGTGCCAGCAGCTCGTTTGCGGGAGGGCTAACAGATACGCAGTATTTT. Translation gives CASSSFAGGLTDTQYF.

This clone has just one count. V and J are TRBV19 and TRBJ2-7, with 10 bases matching TRBD2. Germline CDR1 LNHDA, CDR2 SQIVND (reference sequence). With 4 bases clipped from V and 3 bases from J, the junction kept 3 bases outside the gene matches. There are 14 residues in the CDR3. The CDR3 protein is CASSTGTSVYEQYF. CDR3 nucleotide sequence: TGTGCCAGTAGTACCGGGACTAGCGTCTACGAGCAGTACTTC.

This clone occurred once. This chain uses TRBV7-9 with TRBJ2-3; no clear D gene. V dropped 1 base and J dropped 6 bases, with 11 bases sitting between them. This CDR3 is built from 14 residues. Per the germline V gene, CDR1 is SEHNR and CDR2 is FQNEAQ (reference sequence). Written as DNA, the CDR3 is TGTGCCAGCAGCTTAGAACCCACTCTCGATACGCAGTATTTT. It translates to CASSLEPTLDTQYF.

The rearrangement joins TRBV7-6 to TRBJ2-7, with 10 bases identical to TRBD1. Looked up from germline, CDR1 is SGHVS and CDR2 is FNYEAQ. The J segment lost 6 bases and the V segment lost 3 bases, leaving 8 bases of the junction unmatched. The CDR3 is made up of 15 amino acids. Here the CDR3 reads CASSFGTGEFVEQYF. CDR3 DNA sequence: TGTGCCAGCAGCTTTGGGACAGGGGAATTCGTCGAGCAGTACTTC.

This rearrangement joins TRBV7-2 to TRBJ2-3; 11 positions agree with TRBD2. This CDR3 has 19 residues. Germline-derived CDR1 and CDR2 are SGHTA and FQGNSA. The V segment lost 2 bases and the J segment 2 bases; nucleotides outside the gene matches: 12. The CDR3 sequence: CASSLRSLAGVGFTDTQYF. The DNA for the CDR3 is TGTGCCAGCAGCTTAAGGTCACTAGCGGGAGTGGGCTTCACAGATACGCAGTATTTT.

The gene calls are TRBV7-6 and TRBJ1-1; 8 nucleotides agree with TRBD1. The CDR3 contains 15 residues. In germline, CDR1 is SGHVS, CDR2 FNYEAQ. V lost 4 bases to trimming and J lost 3 bases; unmatched junction nucleotides: 7. The CDR3 region has the DNA TGTGCCAGCAGCTCACTGGGACAGGCCTACACTGAAGCTTTCTTT. Translation: CASSSLGQAYTEAFF.

As to this clone: It is unclear where the CDR3 begins or ends on the DNA, so no DNA is shown, and the CDR3 is as TCRdb lists it. This rearrangement joins TRBV30 to TRBJ1-2; whether TRBD1, the table's D call, matches the DNA was not checked. Germline V CDR1 and CDR2: GTSNPN, SVGIG (reference sequence). The length of the CDR3 is 13 amino acids, counting both ends. The CDR3 region is CAWSAFGPGANTF.

The gene calls are TRBV15 and TRBJ2-7, with D hard to call. V was trimmed by 8 bases and J by 3 bases, leaving 14 bases between them. Germline CDR1 is LNHNV and CDR2 is YYDKDF (reference sequence). The CDR3 is 13 amino acids. The CDR3 here is CATRPPGLYEQYF. The CDR3 nucleotides are TGTGCCACCCGCCCTCCTGGCCTCTACGAGCAGTACTTC. The variable domain in full, completed from reference TRBV15 and TRBJ2-7, reads DAMVIQNPRYQVTQFGKPVTLSCSQTLNHNVMYWYQQKSSQAPKLLFHYYDKDFNNEADTPDNFQSRRPNTSFCFLDIRSPGLGDTAMYLCATRPPGLYEQYFGPGTRLTVT.

This rearrangement joins TRBV6-5 to TRBJ2-7, with 11 bases matching TRBD1. Germline V gene sequence: CDR1 MNHEY, CDR2 SVGAGI. The CDR3 has 15 amino acids. V lost 3 bases and J lost 4; bases outside the gene matches: 5. CDR3 bases: TGTGCCAGCAGTTATCGGACAGGGGGCATATACGAGCAGTACTTC. Its translation is CASSYRTGGIYEQYF.

The chain links TRBV7-9 to TRBJ2-4; a possible D gene is TRBD1 (5 bases). The germline V gene encodes CDR1 SEHNR and CDR2 FQNEAQ (reference sequence). The CDR3 is made up of 15 amino acids. V dropped 6 bases and J dropped 1 base, with 13 bases sitting between them. CDR3 residues: CASSPERGAKNIQYF. The CDR3 DNA sequence: TGTGCCAGCAGTCCAGAAAGGGGTGCCAAAAACATTCAGTACTTC.

This chain joins TRBV28 and TRBJ2-7; TRBD2 agrees at 11 bases. The CDR3 sequence is 16 residues long. With 4 bases clipped from V and 2 bases from J, the junction kept 7 bases outside the gene matches. CDR1 and CDR2 from the germline V gene are MDHEN and SYDVKM. The CDR3 coding sequence is TGTGCCAGCAGTTCCGGCGGGACTAGCGGAACCTACGAGCAGTACTTC. Translation gives CASSSGGTSGTYEQYF.

The gene calls are TRBV30 and TRBJ2-2; 7 bases match TRBD2. Unmatched junction bases numbered 9, after V lost 0 bases and J lost 2 bases. The CDR3 runs 17 residues. Germline V gene lookup returns CDR1 GTSNPN and CDR2 SVGIG (reference sequence). The DNA for the CDR3 is TGTGCCTGGAGTGTAAACCTTGGGGGGGAAAACACCGGGGAGCTGTTTTTT. This codes for CAWSVNLGGENTGELFF. The complete variable domain, with remaining parts taken from reference TRBV30 and TRBJ2-2, reads SQTIHQWPATLVQPVGSPLSLECTVEGTSNPNLYWYRQAAGRGLQLLFYSVGIGQISSEVPQNLSASRPQDRQFILSSKKLLLSDSGFYLCAWSVNLGGENTGELFFGEGSRLTVL.

The V gene is TRBV4-2, the J gene TRBJ1-2; D ambiguous. There are 15 residues in the CDR3. Germline V gene data show CDR1 as LGHNA and CDR2 as YNFKEQ. The V gene lost 1 base and the J gene lost 4 bases, with 13 bases spanning the gap. The CDR3 sequence: CASSQANSQAYGYTF. CDR3 nucleotides: TGTGCCAGCAGCCAAGCGAACAGCCAAGCCTATGGCTACACCTTC.

V and J are TRBV25-1 and TRBJ1-1; D is unresolved. V was trimmed by 7 bases and J by 5 bases, leaving 14 bases between them. The germline V gene has CDR1 MGHDK and CDR2 SYGVNS. The CDR3 loop spans 13 amino acids. DNA of the CDR3: TGTGCCAGCACCCCCGGGGAGGGAACTGAAGCTTTCTTT. Protein product: CASTPGEGTEAFF. The full variable domain, rest sourced from reference TRBV25-1 and TRBJ1-1, is EADIYQTPRYLVIGTGKKITLECSQTMGHDKMYWYQQDPGMELHLIHYSYGVNSTEKGDLSSESTVSRIRTEHFPLTLESARPSHTSQYLCASTPGEGTEAFFGQGTRLTVV.

This clone has a single count. The chain uses TRBV9 and TRBJ2-1; D ambiguous. Germline CDR1 and CDR2: SGDLS and YYNGEE. The CDR3 extends over 18 amino acids. Trimming took 0 bases from V and 0 from J, leaving 16 bases between them. The CDR3 reads CASSVGSLSSTSYNEQFF. The CDR3 nucleotides read TGTGCCAGCAGCGTAGGCTCCCTTAGTTCAACCTCCTACAATGAGCAGTTCTTC.

The rearrangement links TRBV30 to TRBJ1-1; 8 bases fit TRBD1. The CDR3 is 16 amino acids. The J segment lost 0 bases and the V segment lost 2 bases, leaving 8 bases of the junction unmatched. The germline gives CDR1 GTSNPN, CDR2 SVGIG (reference sequence). The CDR3 DNA reads as TGTGCCTGGAGTCCCAAAAGACAGGGGTTGAACACTGAAGCTTTCTTT. This translates into CAWSPKRQGLNTEAFF.